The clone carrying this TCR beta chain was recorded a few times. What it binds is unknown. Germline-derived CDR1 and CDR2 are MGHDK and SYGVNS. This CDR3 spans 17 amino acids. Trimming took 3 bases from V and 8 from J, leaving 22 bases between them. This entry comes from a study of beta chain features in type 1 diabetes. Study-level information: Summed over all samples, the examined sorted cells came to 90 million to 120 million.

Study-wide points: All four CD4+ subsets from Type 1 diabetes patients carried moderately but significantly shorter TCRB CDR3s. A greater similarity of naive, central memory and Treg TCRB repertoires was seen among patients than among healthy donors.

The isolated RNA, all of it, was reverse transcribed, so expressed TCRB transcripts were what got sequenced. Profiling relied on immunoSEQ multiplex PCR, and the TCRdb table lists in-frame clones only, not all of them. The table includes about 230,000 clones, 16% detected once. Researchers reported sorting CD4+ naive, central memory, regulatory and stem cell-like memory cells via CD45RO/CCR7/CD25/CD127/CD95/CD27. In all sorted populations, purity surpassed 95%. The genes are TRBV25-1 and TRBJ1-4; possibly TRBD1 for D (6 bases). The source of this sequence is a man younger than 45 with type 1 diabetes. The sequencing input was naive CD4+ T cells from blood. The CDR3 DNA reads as TGTGCCAGCAGTGAGGGGAAGCACAGGGTTTTCGGGGAAAAACTGTTTTTT. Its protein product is CASSEGKHRVFGEKLFF.